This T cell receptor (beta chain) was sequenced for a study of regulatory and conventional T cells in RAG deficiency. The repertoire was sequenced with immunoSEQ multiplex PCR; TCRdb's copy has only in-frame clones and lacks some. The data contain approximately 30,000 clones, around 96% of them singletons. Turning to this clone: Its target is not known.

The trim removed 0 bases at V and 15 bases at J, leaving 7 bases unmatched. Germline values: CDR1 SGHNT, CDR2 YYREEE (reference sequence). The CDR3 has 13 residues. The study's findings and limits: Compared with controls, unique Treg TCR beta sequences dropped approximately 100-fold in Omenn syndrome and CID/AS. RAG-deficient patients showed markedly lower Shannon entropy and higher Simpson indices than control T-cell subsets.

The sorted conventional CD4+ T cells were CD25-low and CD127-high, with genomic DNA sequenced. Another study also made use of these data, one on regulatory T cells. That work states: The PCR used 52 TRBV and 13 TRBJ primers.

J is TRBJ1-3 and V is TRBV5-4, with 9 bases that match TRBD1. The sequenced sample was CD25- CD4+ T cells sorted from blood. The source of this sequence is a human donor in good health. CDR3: CASSLEVGTGQYF. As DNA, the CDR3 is TGTGCCAGCAGCTTGGAAGTCGGGACAGGGCAATATTTT. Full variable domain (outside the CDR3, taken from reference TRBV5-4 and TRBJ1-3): ETGVTQSPTHLIKTRGQQVTLRCSSQSGHNTVSWYQQALGQGPQFIFQYYREEENGRGNFPPRFSGLQFPNYSSELNVNALELDDSALYLCASSLEVGTGQYFGEGSWLTVV.